These 25 T cell receptor beta chains were sequenced from one sample in a study of shared clonotypes between healthy human individuals. Sequenced by immunoSEQ multiplex PCR; TCRdb stores in-frame clones only, minus some. The data show about 1 million clones, about 80% seen once. The sequenced sample consisted of memory CD4+ T cells sorted from blood. Subset of the sample: CD45RA-negative fraction. The receptor set was obtained from a man aged 18 to 35 in good health.

This chain connects TRBV5-6 to TRBJ1-4; 10 positions match TRBD1. Germline values: CDR1 SGHDT, CDR2 YYEEEE. J lost 2 bases, V lost 4 bases, and 5 bases had no gene match. This CDR3 comprises 16 residues. CDR3 DNA sequence: TGTGCCAGCAGCCCACGGACAGGGGGTACTAATGAAAAACTGTTTTTT. Translated: CASSPRTGGTNEKLFF.

The chain is built from TRBV15 and TRBJ2-5; D might be TRBD1 (6 bases). The CDR3 totals 15 residues. With 0 bases removed from V and 7 bases from J, the gap between germline ends came to 15 bases. Looked up from germline, CDR1 is LNHNV and CDR2 is YYDKDF (reference sequence). For the CDR3, the DNA is TGTGCCACCAGCAGAGATCACACAGGGTCGGCGACCCAGTACTTC. Translation gives CATSRDHTGSATQYF.

The V call is TRBV9, the J call TRBJ2-7, with 11 bases identical to TRBD2. CDR3 size: 16 residues. Germline values: CDR1 SGDLS, CDR2 YYNGEE. V was clipped by 3 bases and J by 6 bases; unmatched bases: 11. This CDR3 reads CASSADPSGGPSEQYF. CDR3 DNA sequence: TGTGCCAGCAGCGCGGATCCTAGCGGGGGGCCCAGCGAGCAGTACTTC.

The chain combines TRBV7-2 with TRBJ2-2; D ambiguous. With 2 bases removed from V and 9 bases from J, the gap between germline ends came to 7 bases. The CDR3 length is 12 residues. The germline CDR1 and CDR2 sequences are SGHTA and FQGNSA. The CDR3 region has the DNA TGTGCCAGCAGCTTATCCGGGTGGGAGCTGTTTTTT. Protein product: CASSLSGWELFF.

The rearrangement links TRBV19 to TRBJ1-3; tentative D call: TRBD1 (5 bases). The CDR3 is 16 residues long. The V end was cut by 5 bases, the J end by 2 bases, with 16 bases between. From germline, CDR1 is LNHDA and CDR2 SQIVND (reference sequence). The CDR3 DNA follows: TGTGCCAGTAGTGTACAGCGGAGGGGCACTGGAAACACCATATATTTT. Its translation: CASSVQRRGTGNTIYF.

The gene calls are TRBV2 and TRBJ2-2; unclear D gene. Germline V gene data show CDR1 as SNHLY and CDR2 as FYNNEI. The CDR3 totals 14 residues. V dropped 2 bases and J dropped 8 bases, with 12 bases sitting between them. The CDR3 coding sequence is TGTGCCAGCAGTGAAAGGCGTAATGGGGGGGAGCTGTTTTTT. Translated, it gives CASSERRNGGELFF.

The CDR3 reads CASSYSPHEQYF. The CDR3 DNA sequence: TGTGCCAGCAGTTACTCCCCCCACGAGCAGTACTTC. This chain connects TRBV6-6 to TRBJ2-7; D gene uncertain. This CDR3 is 12 amino acids long. V lost 0 bases, J lost 5 bases, and 5 bases lay in between. Looked up from germline, CDR1 is MNHNY and CDR2 is SVGAGI (reference sequence).

The rearrangement joins TRBV7-9 to TRBJ2-3; D is unresolved. This CDR3 region has 14 residues. V lost 5 bases to trimming and J lost 2 bases, with 11 bases between them. From germline, CDR1 is SEHNR and CDR2 FQNEAQ (reference sequence). For the CDR3, the DNA is TGTGCCAGCAGCCCCGACGGTTACACAGATACGCAGTATTTT. Its protein is CASSPDGYTDTQYF.

The genes are TRBV7-9 and TRBJ2-7; 7 bases fit TRBD1. Germline trimming cut 10 bases from V and 2 bases from J; bases unmatched to any gene: 11. The CDR3 is made up of 14 amino acids. Germline V lookup: CDR1 SEHNR, CDR2 FQNEAQ (reference sequence). The chain's CDR3 is CAISDRTGAYEQYF. The DNA of the CDR3 is TGTGCCATCTCGGACCGGACAGGCGCCTACGAGCAGTACTTC.

This CDR3 is CASSPGSYPGNTIYF. The CDR3 bases are TGTGCCAGCTCACCAGGGTCCTACCCTGGAAACACCATATATTTT. The rearrangement links TRBV18 to TRBJ1-3; D gene unclear. The CDR3 is made up of 15 amino acids. CDR1 and CDR2 from the germline V gene are KGHSH and LQKENI. V lost 2 bases to trimming and J lost 2 bases, with 10 bases between them.

The V call is TRBV2, the J call TRBJ2-2; no firm D call. V shed 10 bases and J shed 1 base, with 7 bases lying between them. Germline V gene sequence: CDR1 SNHLY, CDR2 FYNNEI. The CDR3 length is 12 residues. The CDR3 spells CATEGNTGELFF. The CDR3 nucleotides are TGTGCCACCGAAGGGAACACCGGGGAGCTGTTTTTT. Full variable domain (rest looked up from reference TRBV2 and TRBJ2-2): EPEVTQTPSHQVTQMGQEVILRCVPISNHLYFYWYRQILGQKVEFLVSFYNNEISEKSEIFDDQFSVERPDGSNFTLKIRSTKLEDSAMYFCATEGNTGELFFGEGSRLTVL.

The chain couples TRBV27 to TRBJ1-1, with a possible D match to TRBD1 (6 bases). The CDR3 loop spans 14 amino acids. The germline V gene has CDR1 MNHEY and CDR2 SMNVEV (reference sequence). V lost 1 base and J 3 bases, leaving 9 bases between the germline ends. The CDR3 nucleotides are TGTGCCAGCAGTTTATGGGGGCGGGACACTGAAGCTTTCTTT. Amino acid sequence: CASSLWGRDTEAFF.

V gene TRBV7-9 combines with J gene TRBJ1-4; D is perhaps TRBD1 (6 bases). Trimming shortened V by 7 bases and J by 2 bases, and 14 bases separated the two germline ends. Germline CDR1 and CDR2: SEHNR and FQNEAQ (reference sequence). CDR3 length equals 15 residues. CDR3 sequence: CASTPGGGTNEKLFF. The CDR3 bases are TGTGCCAGCACCCCGGGGGGGGGCACTAATGAAAAACTGTTTTTT.

The gene calls are TRBV19 and TRBJ1-2; possible D gene TRBD1, 5 bases. The CDR3 has 15 residues. The V end lost 7 bases, the J end lost 0 bases, and 15 bases lay between the germline ends. The V gene's germline CDR1 is LNHDA and CDR2 SQIVND (reference sequence). The CDR3 nucleotides read TGTGCCAGTAAAACCGGGGCTGCCACTAACTATGGCTACACCTTC. Its protein product is CASKTGAATNYGYTF.

Turning to this clone: At the DNA level, this CDR3 is encoded by other sequences in the same sample as well. The V call is TRBV9, the J call TRBJ1-6; D is uncertain. CDR1 and CDR2 from the germline V gene are SGDLS and YYNGEE. Trimming shortened V by 0 bases and J by 7 bases, and 5 bases separated the two germline ends. This CDR3 region has 13 residues. The CDR3, as DNA: TGTGCCAGCAGCGTAGGCCCCAATTCACCCCTCCACTTT. Its protein product is CASSVGPNSPLHF.

The V gene is TRBV7-2, the J gene TRBJ2-7, with TRBD2 matching 7 bases. The CDR3 loop spans 14 amino acids. Germline CDR1 SGHTA, CDR2 FQGNSA. V gave up 5 bases and J gave up 0 bases; unmatched junction bases: 4. CDR3 nucleotide sequence: TGTGCCAGCAGCGACCGGACTAGCTCCTACGAGCAGTACTTC. Protein sequence: CASSDRTSSYEQYF. The variable domain in full, with the rest retrieved from reference TRBV7-2 and TRBJ2-7, is GAGVSQSPSNKVTEKGKDVELRCDPISGHTALYWYRQSLGQGLEFLIYFQGNSAPDKSGLPSDRFSAERTGGSVSTLTIQRTQQEDSAVYLCASSDRTSSYEQYFGPGTRLTVT.

J is TRBJ2-4 and V is TRBV6-1, with TRBD1 identical over 9 bases. V trimming: 4 bases; J trimming: 3 bases; junction bases outside the gene matches: 4. The length of the CDR3 is 15 residues. In germline, CDR1 is MNHNS, CDR2 SASEGT. DNA of the CDR3: TGTGCCAGCAGTGCCCGACAGGGGGTCAAAAACATTCAGTACTTC. Protein: CASSARQGVKNIQYF.

V and J are TRBV11-2 and TRBJ1-4; D is possibly TRBD1 (6 bases). Trimming shortened V by 5 bases and J by 8 bases, and 18 bases separated the two germline ends. The V gene's germline CDR1 is SGHAT and CDR2 FQNNGV. CDR3 length: 15 amino acids. The chain's CDR3 is CASSPSGGRLEKLFF. The CDR3 region has the DNA TGTGCCAGCAGCCCATCGGGGGGCAGGTTAGAAAAACTGTTTTTT.

The chain is built from TRBV5-1 and TRBJ2-2, with 11 nucleotides matching TRBD1. The CDR3 is 16 residues long. CDR1 is SGHRS and CDR2 is YFSETQ in the germline V gene. V shed 4 bases, J shed 6 bases, and the junction held 8 bases outside the gene matches. The CDR3 spells CASSQPGTGGSGELFF. Written as DNA, the CDR3 is TGCGCCAGCAGCCAGCCCGGGACAGGGGGTTCCGGGGAGCTGTTTTTT.

V gene TRBV27 combines with J gene TRBJ2-7; D is undetermined. Trimming cost V 8 bases and J 1 base, with 12 bases left between them. The CDR3 loop spans 13 amino acids. Germline assignment: CDR1 MNHEY and CDR2 SMNVEV (reference sequence). The CDR3 DNA sequence: TGTGCCAGCTCCTTTGTAGGTTCCTACGAGCAGTACTTC. Translation: CASSFVGSYEQYF.

The chain links TRBV20-1 to TRBJ1-1; D perhaps matches TRBD1 (5 bases). Germline values: CDR1 DFQATT, CDR2 SNEGSKA (reference sequence). V shed 7 bases and J shed 5 bases, with 11 bases lying between them. The CDR3 runs to 11 residues. The CDR3: CSEAGGTEAFF. The CDR3 region has the DNA TGCAGTGAAGCGGGGGGGACTGAAGCTTTCTTT.

A single count supports this clone. The rearrangement uses TRBV18 and TRBJ2-7; maybe TRBD2 (6 bases). The ends were cut back, 1 base at V and 5 bases at J, with 9 bases in the middle. This CDR3 comprises 13 residues. Looked up from germline, CDR1 is KGHSH and CDR2 is LQKENI. This chain's CDR3 is CASSPLAGNEQYF. CDR3 DNA sequence: TGTGCCAGCTCACCACTGGCGGGGAACGAGCAGTACTTC. The variable domain in full, with the rest retrieved from reference TRBV18 and TRBJ2-7, is NAGVMQNPRHLVRRRGQEARLRCSPMKGHSHVYWYRQLPEEGLKFMVYLQKENIIDESGMPKERFSAEFPKEGPSILRIQQVVRGDSAAYFCASSPLAGNEQYFGPGTRLTVT.

V gene TRBV27 combines with J gene TRBJ1-4, with TRBD1 as a possible D gene (5 bases). This CDR3 region has 15 residues. The V end lost 4 bases, the J end lost 5 bases, and 14 bases lay between the germline ends. The germline V gene encodes CDR1 MNHEY and CDR2 SMNVEV (reference sequence). CDR3 DNA sequence: TGTGCCAGCAGTTCGGACTGGGACCAGAATGAAAAACTGTTTTTT. Translated: CASSSDWDQNEKLFF.

The V gene is TRBV5-3, the J gene TRBJ2-1; TRBD1 agrees at 7 bases. Being an ORF, TRBV5-3 has a function that is uncertain. V shed 0 bases and J 7 bases; nucleotides not matched to a gene: 4. The CDR3 is made up of 14 amino acids. DNA for the CDR3: TGTGCCAGAAGCTTGGCGACAGGGCCAAATGAGCAGTTCTTC. Its protein is CARSLATGPNEQFF.

The V gene is TRBV2, the J gene TRBJ1-2; D call uncertain. Germline assignment: CDR1 SNHLY and CDR2 FYNNEI. This CDR3 contains 14 residues. Trimming took 2 bases from V and 6 from J, leaving 13 bases between them. The CDR3 reads CASSELDGRDGYTF. The DNA for the CDR3 is TGTGCCAGCAGTGAACTTGACGGGCGGGATGGCTACACCTTC.